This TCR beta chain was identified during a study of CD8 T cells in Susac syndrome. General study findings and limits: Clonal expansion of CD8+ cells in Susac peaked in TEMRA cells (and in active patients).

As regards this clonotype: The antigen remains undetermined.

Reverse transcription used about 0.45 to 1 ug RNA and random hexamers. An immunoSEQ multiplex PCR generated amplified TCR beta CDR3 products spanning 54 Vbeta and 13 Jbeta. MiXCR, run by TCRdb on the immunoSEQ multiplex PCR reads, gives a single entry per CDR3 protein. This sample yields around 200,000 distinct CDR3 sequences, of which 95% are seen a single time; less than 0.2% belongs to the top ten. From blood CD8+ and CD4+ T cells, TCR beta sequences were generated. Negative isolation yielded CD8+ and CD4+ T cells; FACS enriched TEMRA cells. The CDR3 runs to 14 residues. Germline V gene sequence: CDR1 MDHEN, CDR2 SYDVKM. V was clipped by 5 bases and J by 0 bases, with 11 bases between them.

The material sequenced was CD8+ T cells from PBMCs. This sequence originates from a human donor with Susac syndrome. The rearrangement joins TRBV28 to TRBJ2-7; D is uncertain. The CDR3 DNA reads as TGTGCCAGCAGTCAAGGACCACACTCCTACGAGCAGTACTTC. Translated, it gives CASSQGPHSYEQYF.